Listed below are T cell receptor beta chains from one sample, sequenced in a study of cytomegalovirus exposure and HLA in healthy donors. Sequencing was performed with immunoSEQ multiplex PCR; in TCRdb, only in-frame clones are kept and a portion is missing. The data hold tens of thousands of clones, with 81% observed a single time. Sequenced input: PBMCs. These TCRs come from a man aged 45-60 years in good health and CMV-seronegative. Both conserved end residues are part of each CDR3. D genes are given only for firm matches. Not every row has a clone size; where given, it reads once, few, many or a size class.

v_call	clone_size	j_call	d_call	cdr3_nt	cdr3_aa
TRBV28	once	TRBJ1-6	NA	TGTGCCAGCAGCAGACGACAGGTTCGGGGGGTGTTCGTTTCTTCACCCCTCCACTTT	CASSRRQVRGVFVSSPLHF
TRBV19	NA	TRBJ2-1	NA	TGTGCCAGTAGTATAGAAGGGAGCTCCTACAATGAGCAGTTCTTC	CASSIEGSSYNEQFF
TRBV11-2	NA	TRBJ2-1	TRBD2	TGTGCCAGCAGCTTATATGCCGGACTAGCGGGAGACAATGAGCAGTTCTTC	CASSLYAGLAGDNEQFF
TRBV5-1	NA	TRBJ2-3	NA	TGCGCCAGCAGCTTTTTCGGGGAGCGCGCAGATACGCAGTATTTT	CASSFFGERADTQYF
TRBV4-3	once	TRBJ2-3	NA	TGCGCCAGCAGCCAAGAATCAGGCCGGGACACAGATACGCAGTATTTT	CASSQESGRDTDTQYF
TRBV28	few	TRBJ2-1	TRBD2	TGTGCCAGCAGTTTGACTAGCGGGAACTACAATGAGCAGTTCTTC	CASSLTSGNYNEQFF
TRBV11-3	NA	TRBJ2-2	TRBD2	TGTGCCAGCAGCCCAGGACTAGCCTCGAACACCGGGGAGCTGTTTTTT	CASSPGLASNTGELFF
TRBV9	NA	TRBJ2-1	TRBD2	TGTGCCAGCAATGACGGTACTAGCGGGAGATTCTATACGGAGCAGTTCTTC	CASNDGTSGRFYTEQFF
TRBV4-1	NA	TRBJ1-2	NA	TGCGCCAGCAGCCAACAGTGGACTGAAAATAACTATGGCTACACCTTC	CASSQQWTENNYGYTF
TRBV7-9	NA	TRBJ1-4	NA	TGTTCCAGCAGCCCGGACAGCTTTGAAAAACTGTTTTTT	CSSSPDSFEKLFF
TRBV18	NA	TRBJ2-1	NA	TGTGCCAGCTCACCGCTAGCCGGTGAGCAGTTCTTC	CASSPLAGEQFF
TRBV7-9	NA	TRBJ1-4	NA	TGTGCCAGCAGCCGTGAGGAAAAACTGTTTTTT	CASSREEKLFF
TRBV30	NA	TRBJ1-5	NA	TGTGCCTGTCAGACAGCAAGCAATCAGCCCCAGCATTTT	CACQTASNQPQHF
TRBV28	NA	TRBJ1-2	TRBD1	TGTGCCAGCAACGCGCCGGGACAGGGTGAAGGCTACACCTTC	CASNAPGQGEGYTF
TRBV6-1	NA	TRBJ1-5	NA	TGTGCCAGCAGTGGTAGGCAGGGGACGGGTGAGCCCCAGCATTTT	CASSGRQGTGEPQHF
TRBV30	NA	TRBJ2-4	NA	TGTGCCTGGAAGGCGGCGGGGTTGTACTTC	CAWKAAGLYF
TRBV10-3	NA	TRBJ1-5	NA	TGTGCCACCGCCGTCGAGGGCAATCAGCCCCAGCATTTT	CATAVEGNQPQHF
TRBV28	NA	TRBJ1-5	TRBD1	TGTGCCAGCAGTTTTTCGACAGGGGGCGCAGGACAGCCCCAGCATTTT	CASSFSTGGAGQPQHF
TRBV2	NA	TRBJ1-2	TRBD1	TGTGCCAGCTTCTTTACGGACAGGGACTATGGCTACACCTTC	CASFFTDRDYGYTF
TRBV15	NA	TRBJ2-1	TRBD2	TGTGCCACCAGCAGAGATATTAGCGGGGGGGGCGATGAGCAGTTCTTC	CATSRDISGGGDEQFF
TRBV7-9	few	TRBJ1-1	TRBD1	TGTGCCAGCAGCCCGGGACAGCGACCTGGAGCTTTCTTT	CASSPGQRPGAFF
TRBV4-1	NA	TRBJ2-3	NA	TGCGCCAGCAGCCAACCGGGGTCAGGCACAGATACGCAGTATTTT	CASSQPGSGTDTQYF